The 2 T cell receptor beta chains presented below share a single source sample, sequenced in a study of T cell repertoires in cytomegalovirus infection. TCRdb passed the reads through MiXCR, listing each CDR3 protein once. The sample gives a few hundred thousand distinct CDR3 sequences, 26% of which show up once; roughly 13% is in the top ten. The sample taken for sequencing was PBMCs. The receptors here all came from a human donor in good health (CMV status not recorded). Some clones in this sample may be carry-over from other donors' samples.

The CDR3 region is CASTSGGQENTEAFF. In DNA, the CDR3 is TGTGCCAGTACATCTGGGGGACAGGAGAACACTGAAGCTTTCTTT. V is TRBV19 and J is TRBJ1-1; 8 nucleotides align to TRBD1. Unmatched junction bases numbered 8, after V lost 7 bases and J lost 1 base. This CDR3 contains 15 residues. In germline, CDR1 is LNHDA, CDR2 SQIVND (reference sequence).

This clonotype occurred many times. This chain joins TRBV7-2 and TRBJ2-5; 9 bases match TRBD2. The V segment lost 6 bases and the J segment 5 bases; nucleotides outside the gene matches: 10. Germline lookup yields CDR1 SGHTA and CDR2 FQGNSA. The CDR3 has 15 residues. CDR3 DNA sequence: TGTGCCAGCAGTAGAGGGGGACTAGCTCGGGAGACCCAGTACTTC. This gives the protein CASSRGGLARETQYF.